Sequencing of this T cell receptor beta chain was carried out in a study of beta chain features in type 1 diabetes. Study overall: Comparable age, gender and cell yields were observed in patients relative to healthy donors. Whole-study results and caveats: Small HLA sub-analyses could not settle whether HLA shapes TCRB rearrangement. Moderate yet significant TCRB CDR3 shortening was seen in Type 1 diabetes patients in all four CD4+ subsets. When VDJ junctions were examined, type 1 diabetes patients showed fewer insertions and more deletions.

This clone was seen a handful of times. Its specificity is not known. Germline CDR1 is MDHEN and CDR2 is SYDVKM. V lost 5 bases, J lost 7 bases, and 22 bases lay in between. This CDR3 region has 16 residues. Since all of the isolated RNA was reverse transcribed, expressed TCRB transcripts were what got sequenced. Using immunoSEQ multiplex PCR, the repertoire was profiled, and TCRdb retains in-frame clones only, with some absent. The sample includes more than 120,000 clones, about 9.4% of them seen just once. The clonotype originates from a man between 18 and 35 years old in good health. Source material: naive CD4+ T cells from blood. The rearrangement links TRBV28 to TRBJ2-3; D ambiguous. This CDR3 reads CASSIGGQQYQNTQYF. CDR3 coding DNA: TGTGCCAGCAGTATCGGCGGCCAGCAATATCAAAATACGCAGTATTTT.